This T cell receptor (beta chain) was sequenced for a study of regulatory T cells in long-lasting Graves disease. General observations from the study: There were preferences for TRBV28, TRBJ1-2 and TRBJ2-5 in persistent disease.

Germline V lookup: CDR1 SNHLY, CDR2 FYNNEI. This CDR3 is built from 10 residues. Construction of TCR beta libraries relied on iRepertoire HTBI primers and on Arm-PCR targeting CDR3 regions. MiXCR, run by TCRdb on the multiplex PCR reads, gives a single entry per CDR3 protein. This sample carries 450,000 to 500,000 distinct CDR3 sequences, about 17% of them seen once, and the ten largest clones take more than 9%. This clonotype was detected ten times or more. Its antigen remains unidentified. A read error may account for a junction end that differs from germline. Time point: newly diagnosed GD, antithyroid drugs for less than 3 months. Isolated PBMC RNA provided the starting material for the TCR library. Peripheral blood, about 10 milliliters per patient, was collected in EDTA tubes. This sample was also put to use in a study of T cells in Graves' hyperthyroidism and ophthalmopathy. That report notes: The primer set for the first-round RT-PCR of the TCR CDR3 was HTBI.

The V call is TRBV2, the J call TRBJ2-7, with 7 bases lining up with TRBD2. The receptor was derived from a man between 40 and 49 years old with Graves disease. Sequenced material: peripheral blood mononuclear cells (PBMCs), taken at new diagnosis, from a patient treated with antithyroid drugs. The CDR3 spells CASSGKREHF. CDR3 DNA: TGTGCCAGCAGTGGGAAGCGGGAACACTTC.